Sequencing of this T cell receptor (beta chain) was carried out in a study of blood T cell repertoires in COVID-19. About the study: Sites across the United States, Italy and Spain contributed samples from acute and convalescent COVID-19. PBMCs, B-cell-depleted T cells, or T cells provided the cDNA or gDNA that made up the material.

Germline-derived CDR1 and CDR2 are LGHNA and YNFKEQ. The germline V and J ends were trimmed by 0 bases and 5 bases, with 10 bases remaining between them. This CDR3 contains 14 residues. Study processing details: Cell counts per sample came from amplifying reference gene primers. The assay was immunoSEQ multiplex PCR, and TCRdb's table has in-frame clones only and misses some. D and trimming come from the DNA, and the V and J calls and clone size come from that table. Of 75,000 or so clones in the sample, approximately 80% were seen once. The clonotype comes from a woman aged 70 to 79 with acute or convalescent COVID-19. The rearrangement joins TRBV4-2 to TRBJ2-5, with D possibly matching TRBD2 (5 bases). Material: peripheral blood. CDR3 loop: CASSQDGRGETQYF. The CDR3 DNA reads TGTGCCAGCAGCCAAGACGGAAGAGGGGAGACCCAGTACTTC.